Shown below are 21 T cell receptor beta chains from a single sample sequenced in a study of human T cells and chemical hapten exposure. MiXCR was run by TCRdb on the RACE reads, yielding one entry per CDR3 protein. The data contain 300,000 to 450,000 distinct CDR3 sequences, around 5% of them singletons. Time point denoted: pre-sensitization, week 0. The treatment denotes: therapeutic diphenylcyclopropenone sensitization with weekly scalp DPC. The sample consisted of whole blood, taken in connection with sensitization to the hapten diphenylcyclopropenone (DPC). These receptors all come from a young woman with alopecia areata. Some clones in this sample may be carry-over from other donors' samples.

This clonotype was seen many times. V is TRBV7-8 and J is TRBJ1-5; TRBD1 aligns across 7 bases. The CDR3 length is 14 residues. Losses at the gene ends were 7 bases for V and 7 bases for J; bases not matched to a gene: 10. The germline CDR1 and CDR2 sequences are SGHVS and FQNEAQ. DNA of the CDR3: TGTGCCAGCACCCTGGGACAGTTGAGACAGCCCCAGCATTTT. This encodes CASTLGQLRQPQHF. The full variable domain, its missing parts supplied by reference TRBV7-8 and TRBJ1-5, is GAGVSQSPRYKVAKRGQDVALRCDPISGHVSLFWYQQALGQGPEFLTYFQNEAQLDKSGLPSDRFFAERPEGSVSTLKIQRTQQEDSAVYLCASTLGQLRQPQHFGDGTRLSIL.

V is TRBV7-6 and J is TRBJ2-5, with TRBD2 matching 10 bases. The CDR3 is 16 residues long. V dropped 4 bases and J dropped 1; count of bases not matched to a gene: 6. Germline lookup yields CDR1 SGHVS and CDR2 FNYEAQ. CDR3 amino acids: CASSSYSGGAQETQYF. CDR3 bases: TGTGCCAGCAGCTCCTACAGCGGGGGGGCCCAAGAGACCCAGTACTTC.

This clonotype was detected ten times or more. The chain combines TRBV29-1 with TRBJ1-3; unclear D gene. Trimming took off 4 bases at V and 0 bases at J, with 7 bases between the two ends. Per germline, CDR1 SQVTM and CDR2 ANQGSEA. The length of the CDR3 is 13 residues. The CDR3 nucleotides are TGCAGCGTTGGGTCAAGCTCTGGAAACACCATATATTTT. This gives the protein CSVGSSSGNTIYF.

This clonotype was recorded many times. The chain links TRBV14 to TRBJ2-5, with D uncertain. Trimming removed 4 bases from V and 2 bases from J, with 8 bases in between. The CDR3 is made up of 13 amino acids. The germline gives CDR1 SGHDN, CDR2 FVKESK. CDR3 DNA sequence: TGTGCCAGCAGCCGAGACTTTCAAGAGACCCAGTACTTC. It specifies CASSRDFQETQYF.

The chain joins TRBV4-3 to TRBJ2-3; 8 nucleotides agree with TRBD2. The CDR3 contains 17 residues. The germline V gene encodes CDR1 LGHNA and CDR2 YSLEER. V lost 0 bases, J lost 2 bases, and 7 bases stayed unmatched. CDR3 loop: CASSQDSSGGSTDTQYF. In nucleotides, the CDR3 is TGCGCCAGCAGCCAAGATTCGAGCGGGGGATCCACAGATACGCAGTATTTT.

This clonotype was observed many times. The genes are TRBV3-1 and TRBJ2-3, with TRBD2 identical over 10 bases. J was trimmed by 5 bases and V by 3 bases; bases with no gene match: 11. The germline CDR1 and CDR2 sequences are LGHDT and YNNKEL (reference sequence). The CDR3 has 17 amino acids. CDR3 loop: CASSQPTSGGAVDTQYF. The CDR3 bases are TGTGCCAGCAGCCAGCCGACAAGCGGGGGGGCGGTAGATACGCAGTATTTT.

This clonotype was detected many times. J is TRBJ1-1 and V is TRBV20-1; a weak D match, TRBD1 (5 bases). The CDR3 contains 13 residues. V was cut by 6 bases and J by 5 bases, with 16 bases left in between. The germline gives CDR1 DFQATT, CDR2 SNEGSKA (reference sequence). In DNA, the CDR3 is TGCAGTGCCCCCCGCGATGGGGGGACTGAAGCTTTCTTT. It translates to CSAPRDGGTEAFF.

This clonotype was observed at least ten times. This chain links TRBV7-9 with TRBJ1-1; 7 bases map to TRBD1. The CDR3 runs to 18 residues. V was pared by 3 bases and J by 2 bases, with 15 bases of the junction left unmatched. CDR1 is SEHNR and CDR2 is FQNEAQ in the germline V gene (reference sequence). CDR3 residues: CASSFLQKWTGSNTEAFF. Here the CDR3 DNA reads TGTGCCAGCAGCTTCCTACAAAAATGGACAGGAAGCAACACTGAAGCTTTCTTT.

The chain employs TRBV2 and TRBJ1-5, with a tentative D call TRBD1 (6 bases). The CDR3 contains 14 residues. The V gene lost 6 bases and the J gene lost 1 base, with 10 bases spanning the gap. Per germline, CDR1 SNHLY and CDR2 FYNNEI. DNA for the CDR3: TGTGCCAGCAGAAGGGACATCAGCAATCAGCCCCAGCATTTT. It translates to CASRRDISNQPQHF.

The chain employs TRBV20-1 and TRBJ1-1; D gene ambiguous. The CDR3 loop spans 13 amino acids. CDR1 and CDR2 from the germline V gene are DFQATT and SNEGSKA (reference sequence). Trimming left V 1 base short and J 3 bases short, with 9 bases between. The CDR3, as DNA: TGCAGTGCTAGAGGATCCTGGGACACTGAAGCTTTCTTT. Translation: CSARGSWDTEAFF.

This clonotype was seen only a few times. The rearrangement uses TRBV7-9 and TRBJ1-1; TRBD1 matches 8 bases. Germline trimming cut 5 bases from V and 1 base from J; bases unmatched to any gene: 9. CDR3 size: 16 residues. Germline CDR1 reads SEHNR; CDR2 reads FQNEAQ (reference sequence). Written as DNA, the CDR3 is TGTGCCAGCAGCCTCGGACAGGGAAGAGGGAACACTGAAGCTTTCTTT. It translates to CASSLGQGRGNTEAFF.

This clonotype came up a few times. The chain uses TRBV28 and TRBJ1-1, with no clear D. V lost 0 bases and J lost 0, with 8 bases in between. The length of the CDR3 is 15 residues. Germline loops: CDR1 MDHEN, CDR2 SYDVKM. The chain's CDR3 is CASSLWTELNTEAFF. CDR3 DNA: TGTGCCAGCAGTTTATGGACGGAGTTGAACACTGAAGCTTTCTTT.

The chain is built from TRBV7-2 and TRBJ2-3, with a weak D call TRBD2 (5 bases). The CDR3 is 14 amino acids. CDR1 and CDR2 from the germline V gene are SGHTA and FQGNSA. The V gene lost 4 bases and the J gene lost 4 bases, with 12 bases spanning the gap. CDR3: CASSSLMEADTQYF. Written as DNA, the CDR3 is TGTGCCAGCAGCTCCCTGATGGAGGCAGATACGCAGTATTTT.

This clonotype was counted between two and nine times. CDR3 loop: CASSPRAGGQDGETQYF. CDR3 sequence (DNA): TGTGCCAGCAGTCCCAGGGCGGGGGGACAAGATGGGGAGACCCAGTACTTC. This chain links TRBV12-3 or TRBV12-4 with TRBJ2-5, with 8 bases matching TRBD2. V gave up 5 bases and J gave up 5 bases; unmatched junction bases: 16. The CDR3 covers 17 residues.

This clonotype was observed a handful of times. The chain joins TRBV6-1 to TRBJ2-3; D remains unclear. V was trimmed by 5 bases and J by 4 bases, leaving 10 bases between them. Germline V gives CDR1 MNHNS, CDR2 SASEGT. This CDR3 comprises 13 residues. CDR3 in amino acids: CASSFGSPDTQYF. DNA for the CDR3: TGTGCCAGCAGTTTCGGAAGCCCAGATACGCAGTATTTT.

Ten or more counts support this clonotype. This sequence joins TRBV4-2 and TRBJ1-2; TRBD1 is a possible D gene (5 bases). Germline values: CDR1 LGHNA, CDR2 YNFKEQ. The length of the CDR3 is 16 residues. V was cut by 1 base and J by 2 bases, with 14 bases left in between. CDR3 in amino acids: CASSQGGDPENYGYTF. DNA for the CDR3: TGTGCCAGCAGCCAAGGGGGGGATCCTGAGAACTATGGCTACACCTTC.

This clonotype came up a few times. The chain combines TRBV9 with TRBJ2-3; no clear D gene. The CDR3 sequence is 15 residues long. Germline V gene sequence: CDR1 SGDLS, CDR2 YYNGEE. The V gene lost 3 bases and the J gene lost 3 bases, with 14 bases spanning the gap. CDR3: CASSDRGVSTDTQYF. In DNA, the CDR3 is TGTGCCAGCAGCGATAGAGGTGTTTCAACAGATACGCAGTATTTT.

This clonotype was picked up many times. For the CDR3, the DNA is TGCAGCGGTACATTGGGCACAGATACGCAGTATTTT. Encoded protein: CSGTLGTDTQYF. This chain uses TRBV29-1 with TRBJ2-3; no reliable D call. The CDR3 length is 12 residues. Germline V CDR1 and CDR2: SQVTM, ANQGSEA. The V and J ends lost 7 bases and 1 base respectively, with 9 bases between them.

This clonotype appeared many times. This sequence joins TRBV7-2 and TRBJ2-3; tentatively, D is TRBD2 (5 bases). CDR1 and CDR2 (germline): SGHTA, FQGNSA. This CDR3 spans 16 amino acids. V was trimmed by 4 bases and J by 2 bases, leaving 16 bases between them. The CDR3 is CASSSRTPRDTDTQYF. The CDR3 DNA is TGTGCCAGCAGCTCGCGGACTCCGAGAGACACAGATACGCAGTATTTT.

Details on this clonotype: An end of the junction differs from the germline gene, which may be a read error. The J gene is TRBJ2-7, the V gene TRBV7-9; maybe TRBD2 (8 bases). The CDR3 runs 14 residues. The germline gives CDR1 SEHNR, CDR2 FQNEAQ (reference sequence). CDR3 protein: CVSSGGQSGHEQYF. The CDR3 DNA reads TGTGTCAGCAGCGGGGGACAGTCGGGCCACGAGCAGTACTTC.

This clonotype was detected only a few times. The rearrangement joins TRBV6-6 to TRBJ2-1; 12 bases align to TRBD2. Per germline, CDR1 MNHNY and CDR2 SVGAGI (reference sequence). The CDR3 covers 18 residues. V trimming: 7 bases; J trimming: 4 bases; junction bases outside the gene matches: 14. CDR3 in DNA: TGTGCCAGCACCAAGGGGCAGGGAACTAGCGGGGGGTACAATGAGCAGTTCTTC. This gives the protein CASTKGQGTSGGYNEQFF.